One and the same sample provided the 32 T cell receptor beta chains below, sequenced in a study of T cells after yellow fever vaccination. TCRdb re-analysed the 5' RACE reads in MiXCR, keeping a single row per CDR3 protein. The sample shows around 300,000 distinct CDR3 sequences, 3.5% to 4.5% of them seen only once. Specimen: PBMCs, collected 15 days after the yellow fever booster vaccination. The receptor set was obtained from a man in his late teens or twenties who received the YFV17D yellow fever vaccine.

This clonotype was observed many times. The chain has TRBV5-6 and TRBJ2-3; 8 nucleotides match TRBD1. The junction had 8 bases not matched to a gene; V was cut back by 5 bases and J by 6 bases. The CDR3 has 14 residues. Germline lookup yields CDR1 SGHDT and CDR2 YYEEEE. The CDR3 loop is CASRPDRGGDTQYF. The CDR3 coding sequence is TGTGCCAGCAGACCCGACAGGGGTGGCGATACGCAGTATTTT.

V and J are TRBV20-1 and TRBJ1-2; 9 bases agree with TRBD1. V shed 5 bases and J 3 bases; nucleotides not matched to a gene: 10. The CDR3 extends over 15 amino acids. Per the germline V gene, CDR1 is DFQATT and CDR2 is SNEGSKA (reference sequence). CDR3 protein: CSADPGQGLDYGYTF. The CDR3 DNA reads TGCAGTGCTGACCCGGGACAGGGACTCGACTATGGCTACACCTTC.

The V call is TRBV6-2 or TRBV6-3, the J call TRBJ2-4; no firm D call. The CDR3 is 13 residues long. V lost 5 bases and J lost 3, with 8 bases in between. CDR1 and CDR2 (germline): MNHEY, SVGEGT. CDR3 nucleotide sequence: TGTGCCAGCAGTATAGCTATCAAAAACATTCAGTACTTC. It encodes CASSIAIKNIQYF.

This clonotype was counted ten times or more. The chain recombines TRBV2 with TRBJ2-1; 8 positions agree with TRBD2. J gave up 10 bases and V 7 bases, and 9 bases lay outside the gene matches. Germline loops: CDR1 SNHLY, CDR2 FYNNEI. The CDR3 has 13 residues. CDR3 bases: TGTGCCAGCATCGGGACTAGTCAGGAGGAGCAGTTCTTC. Its protein is CASIGTSQEEQFF.

This clonotype was counted many times. The chain recombines TRBV9 with TRBJ1-2; 11 bases line up with TRBD1. V trimming: 3 bases; J trimming: 6 bases; junction bases outside the gene matches: 4. The length of the CDR3 is 14 residues. Germline V CDR1 and CDR2: SGDLS, YYNGEE. The CDR3 protein is CASSAGTGGHGYTF. Here the CDR3 DNA reads TGTGCCAGCAGCGCCGGGACAGGGGGGCATGGCTACACCTTC.

V is TRBV6-2 or TRBV6-3 and J is TRBJ2-2; D is unresolved. CDR3 length equals 13 residues. The germline gives CDR1 MNHEY, CDR2 SVGEGT. Trimming stripped 1 base from V and 6 bases from J, with 6 bases between. The CDR3 nucleotides read TGTGCCAGCAGTTACTATGTTCCCGGGGAGCTGTTTTTT. This sequence encodes CASSYYVPGELFF.

The chain employs TRBV12-3 or TRBV12-4 and TRBJ2-3; D not certain. V lost 6 bases and J lost 5, with 9 bases in between. The CDR3 contains 12 residues. The CDR3 region is CASSPNLDTQYF. The CDR3 DNA follows: TGTGCCAGCAGCCCAAACTTAGATACGCAGTATTTT.

This clonotype was seen only a few times. This chain links TRBV15 with TRBJ2-3; 10 bases are shared with TRBD1. Germline lookup yields CDR1 LNHNV and CDR2 YYDKDF (reference sequence). This CDR3 spans 15 amino acids. The J segment lost 7 bases and the V segment lost 5 bases, leaving 9 bases of the junction unmatched. CDR3 coding DNA: TGTGCCACCAGCGCCATGACAGGGGGCGGAAATACGCAGTATTTT. It codes for CATSAMTGGGNTQYF.

This clonotype has at least ten counts. V is TRBV7-3 and J is TRBJ2-1, with TRBD1 as a possible D gene (6 bases). The CDR3 loop spans 16 amino acids. The V end lost 0 bases, the J end lost 3 bases, and 12 bases lay between the germline ends. Germline V lookup: CDR1 SGHTA, CDR2 FQGTGA. CDR3 residues: CASSLTGTLLYNEQFF. Written as DNA, the CDR3 is TGTGCCAGCAGCTTAACCGGGACACTGCTCTACAATGAGCAGTTCTTC.

This clonotype was observed at least ten times. This rearrangement joins TRBV7-9 to TRBJ2-7; D call uncertain. V gave up 4 bases and J gave up 6 bases, with 13 bases separating them. This CDR3 has 13 residues. Looked up from germline, CDR1 is SEHNR and CDR2 is FQNEAQ (reference sequence). The CDR3 reads CASSSMATSEQYF. For the CDR3, the DNA is TGTGCCAGCAGCTCTATGGCCACATCCGAGCAGTACTTC.

The chain combines TRBV4-1 with TRBJ1-1; no clear D gene. V lost 2 bases and J 2 bases, leaving 12 bases between the germline ends. In germline, CDR1 is MGHRA, CDR2 YSYEKL. CDR3 length: 15 residues. DNA for the CDR3: TGCGCCAGCAGCCAATTCTCCTCAGGAAACACTGAAGCTTTCTTT. Its translation: CASSQFSSGNTEAFF.

The table lists this clonotype with a few counts. The chain links TRBV29-1 to TRBJ2-1, with 11 nucleotides matching TRBD2. The CDR3 sequence is 15 residues long. Looked up from germline, CDR1 is SQVTM and CDR2 is ANQGSEA. After removal of 7 bases from V and 5 bases from J, the junction contained 10 bases not matched to a gene. The DNA for the CDR3 is TGCAGCGCCGCTCCAACTAGCGGGGGCGACAATGAGCAGTTCTTC. Translation: CSAAPTSGGDNEQFF.

This clonotype turned up a few times. The rearrangement joins TRBV6-5 to TRBJ2-7; D tentatively reads TRBD1 or TRBD2 (5 bases each). The CDR3 spans 13 residues. In germline, CDR1 is MNHEY, CDR2 SVGAGI. Deletions cut 4 bases from V and 6 bases from J, with 13 bases between. The DNA for the CDR3 is TGTGCCAGCAGTTTCTTTTCGGGGACCGAGCAGTACTTC. This translates into CASSFFSGTEQYF.

The chain carries TRBV3-1 and TRBJ1-2; D may be TRBD1 (5 bases). CDR1 is LGHDT and CDR2 is YNNKEL in the germline V gene (reference sequence). The CDR3 is made up of 15 amino acids. Trimming shortened V by 4 bases and J by 8 bases, and 20 bases separated the two germline ends. The CDR3 region is CASSRDPQEEGGYTF. For the CDR3, the DNA is TGTGCCAGCAGCCGAGACCCACAGGAGGAAGGGGGCTACACCTTC.

In this sample, this clonotype turned up a few times. V is TRBV9 and J is TRBJ1-2; possibly TRBD1 for D (5 bases). The CDR3 consists of 14 residues. Germline V gene lookup returns CDR1 SGDLS and CDR2 YYNGEE. Trimming took 2 bases from V and 3 from J, leaving 11 bases between them. The CDR3 DNA is TGTGCCAGCAGCGTCCAGGGTTTGGACTATGGCTACACCTTC. Translated: CASSVQGLDYGYTF. The variable domain in full, with the rest retrieved from reference TRBV9 and TRBJ1-2, is DSGVTQTPKHLITATGQRVTLRCSPRSGDLSVYWYQQSLDQGLQFLIQYYNGEERAKGNILERFSAQQFPDLHSELNLSSLELGDSALYFCASSVQGLDYGYTFGSGTRLTVV.

This clonotype was seen ten or more times. The rearrangement uses TRBV7-8 and TRBJ2-3; 14 bases are shared with TRBD2. Per germline, CDR1 SGHVS and CDR2 FQNEAQ. V trimming: 0 bases; J trimming: 4 bases; junction bases outside the gene matches: 12. The CDR3 length is 20 residues. In nucleotides, the CDR3 is TGTGCCAGCAGCTTAGCGCTAGGGACTAGCGGGGGCCCATTAGCAGATACGCAGTATTTT. The encoded protein is CASSLALGTSGGPLADTQYF.

J is TRBJ2-5 and V is TRBV29-1; D is undetermined. V was clipped by 5 bases and J by 3 bases, with 7 bases between them. Germline V gives CDR1 SQVTM, CDR2 ANQGSEA. This CDR3 is 11 amino acids long. CDR3 nucleotides: TGCAGCGTTCCCGAAGAAGAGACCCAGTACTTC. Translation: CSVPEEETQYF.

Only a few counts were recorded for this clonotype. V is TRBV11-2 and J is TRBJ2-1; TRBD2 might be the D (5 bases). V dropped 1 base and J dropped 9 bases, with 10 bases sitting between them. CDR1 and CDR2 from the germline V gene are SGHAT and FQNNGV. This CDR3 is 13 amino acids long. The CDR3 coding sequence is TGTGCCAGCAGCTTAGCTCAAGGGAGTGAGCAGTTCTTC. Its translation: CASSLAQGSEQFF.

This clonotype occurred many times. This chain joins TRBV5-1 and TRBJ2-4, with TRBD1 matching over 8 bases. Trimming at V came to 0 bases and at J to 6 bases, leaving 8 bases not matched to a gene. CDR3 length equals 16 residues. The germline CDR1 and CDR2 sequences are SGHRS and YFSETQ. CDR3 DNA sequence: TGCGCCAGCAGCTTGGGCACAGGGGGTTCACGAAACATTCAGTACTTC. Encoded protein: CASSLGTGGSRNIQYF.

This clonotype was seen more than once but under ten times. V gene TRBV7-6 combines with J gene TRBJ2-5; 8 nucleotides match TRBD1. V was clipped by 2 bases and J by 5 bases; unmatched bases: 10. The CDR3 runs 16 residues. Looked up from germline, CDR1 is SGHVS and CDR2 is FNYEAQ. CDR3 in DNA: TGTGCCAGCAGCTTACGACCAGGGGGCGCGGGGGAGACCCAGTACTTC. Translating it yields CASSLRPGGAGETQYF.

A few counts support this clonotype. V gene TRBV5-1 combines with J gene TRBJ1-1, with 8 bases fitting TRBD1. The CDR3 contains 14 residues. Germline-derived CDR1 and CDR2 are SGHRS and YFSETQ. V shed 3 bases, J shed 3 bases, and the junction held 4 bases outside the gene matches. CDR3 nucleotides: TGCGCCAGCAGCTCACAGGGGGACGACACTGAAGCTTTCTTT. Translated: CASSSQGDDTEAFF.

This clonotype was seen more than once but under ten times. The gene calls are TRBV7-2 and TRBJ2-1; 11 bases line up with TRBD1. Trimming took 5 bases from V and 12 from J; bases not matched to a gene: 12. CDR1 is SGHTA, CDR2 FQGNSA, per germline. The CDR3 covers 15 residues. CDR3 residues: CASSHGDRGSLGQFF. The CDR3 nucleotides are TGTGCCAGCAGCCATGGGGACAGGGGGAGTTTAGGGCAGTTCTTC.

Many counts were recorded for this clonotype. The rearrangement links TRBV7-2 to TRBJ2-2; D is ambiguous. This CDR3 is built from 16 residues. Germline V gene sequence: CDR1 SGHTA, CDR2 FQGNSA. The V end was cut by 5 bases, the J end by 0 bases, with 13 bases between. In DNA, the CDR3 is TGTGCCAGCAGCCCCTACGGTAGCCCGAACACCGGGGAGCTGTTTTTT. This codes for CASSPYGSPNTGELFF.

This chain links TRBV11-2 with TRBJ2-5; 10 bases agree with TRBD1. The junction had 8 bases not matched to a gene; V was cut back by 5 bases and J by 5 bases. This CDR3 region has 15 residues. CDR1 SGHAT and CDR2 FQNNGV come from the germline V gene. CDR3 protein: CASSLRDRGGETQYF. CDR3 coding DNA: TGTGCCAGCAGCCTCAGGGACAGGGGCGGGGAGACCCAGTACTTC.

This clonotype has a count of ten or more. The rearrangement links TRBV7-9 to TRBJ2-5, with D uncertain. V lost 6 bases and J lost 5, with 13 bases in between. The CDR3 totals 13 residues. Germline assignment: CDR1 SEHNR and CDR2 FQNEAQ (reference sequence). CDR3 bases: TGTGCCAGCAGTTCGCTCTTGTTGGAGACCCAGTACTTC. Residues: CASSSLLLETQYF.

This clonotype was detected only a few times. This sequence joins TRBV5-1 and TRBJ2-1; 9 nucleotides align to TRBD2. The CDR3 covers 16 residues. The V gene end was trimmed by 1 base and the J gene end by 0 bases; junction bases not matched to a gene: 2. The V gene's germline CDR1 is SGHRS and CDR2 YFSETQ. The CDR3: CASSLSSGSSYNEQFF. In DNA form, the CDR3 reads TGCGCCAGCAGCTTGAGTAGCGGGAGCTCCTACAATGAGCAGTTCTTC.

The rearrangement links TRBV6-6 to TRBJ1-2; D is undetermined. Germline V gives CDR1 MNHNY, CDR2 SVGAGI (reference sequence). The CDR3 covers 15 residues. V was pared by 2 bases and J by 8 bases, with 18 bases between. This CDR3 is CASSYGPENRVGYTF. The CDR3 coding sequence is TGTGCCAGCAGTTACGGGCCAGAGAATCGGGTGGGCTACACCTTC.

There are many counts of this clonotype. The chain uses TRBV6-6 and TRBJ2-1, with 8 bases that match TRBD2. Germline CDR1 MNHNY, CDR2 SVGAGI (reference sequence). The V gene end was trimmed by 0 bases and the J gene end by 5 bases; junction bases not matched to a gene: 9. The CDR3 consists of 17 residues. CDR3 nucleotide sequence: TGTGCCAGCAGTTACTCCCCCCCACTAGCGGTGAACAATGAGCAGTTCTTC. It yields the protein CASSYSPPLAVNNEQFF.

This clonotype was picked up many times. The rearrangement joins TRBV5-5 to TRBJ1-6, with D uncertain. Germline V gene lookup returns CDR1 SGHKS and CDR2 YYEKEE (reference sequence). CDR3 length equals 15 residues. Trimming took 3 bases from V and 2 from J, leaving 9 bases between them. This CDR3 is CASSSTKAYNSPLHF. The CDR3 DNA follows: TGTGCCAGCAGCTCCACAAAAGCCTATAATTCACCCCTCCACTTT. The full variable domain, in which reference TRBV5-5 and TRBJ1-6 provide the parts outside the CDR3, is DAGVTQSPTHLIKTRGQQVTLRCSPISGHKSVSWYQQVLGQGPQFIFQYYEKEERGRGNFPDRFSARQFPNYSSELNVNALLLGDSALYLCASSSTKAYNSPLHFGNGTRLTVT.

This chain's CDR3 is CASSSSPRLSSNQPQHF. Here the CDR3 DNA reads TGTGCCAGCAGCTCTTCCCCCCGACTTTCAAGCAATCAGCCCCAGCATTTT. The J gene is TRBJ1-5, the V gene TRBV7-8, with unresolved D. CDR1 and CDR2 (germline): SGHVS, FQNEAQ. The CDR3 consists of 17 residues. V lost 4 bases and J 1 base, leaving 17 bases between the germline ends.

This clonotype was recorded at least ten times. This chain uses TRBV15 with TRBJ1-1; no firm D call. Germline V gives CDR1 LNHNV, CDR2 YYDKDF (reference sequence). The CDR3 extends over 15 amino acids. Trimming pared 0 bases from V and 4 bases from J, leaving 12 bases between. The CDR3 protein is CATSRDPALGTEAFF. The CDR3 coding sequence is TGTGCCACCAGCAGAGACCCAGCCCTGGGCACTGAAGCTTTCTTT.

This clonotype appeared many times. This chain joins TRBV6-2 or TRBV6-3 and TRBJ2-5, with 10 positions matching TRBD2. V was clipped by 2 bases and J by 1 base; unmatched bases: 10. The CDR3 totals 18 residues. CDR1 is MNHEY and CDR2 is SVGEGT in the germline V gene. CDR3 residues: CASSYLHASGGVQETQYF. Here the CDR3 DNA reads TGTGCCAGCAGTTACCTCCACGCTAGCGGGGGAGTCCAAGAGACCCAGTACTTC.